This T cell receptor (beta chain) was observed in a study of CD8+ T cells in alopecia areata. Germline V lookup: CDR1 LNHDA, CDR2 SQIVND (reference sequence). This CDR3 region has 15 residues. V dropped 3 bases and J dropped 5 bases, with 15 bases sitting between them. Treatment denoted: oral pan-JAK inhibitor, 5-10 mg twice daily. Obtained from alopecia areata patients were lesional scalp punch biopsies along with peripheral blood. Investigators isolated RNA and reverse transcribed it into cDNA to act as the sequencing template. Profiled with immunoSEQ multiplex PCR; TCRdb holds only in-frame clones, not every one. The sample shows more than 130,000 clones, around four fifths of them seen only once.

Source: CD8+ T cells sorted from blood, taken at week 4, from a patient treated with tofacitinib. The chain joins TRBV19 to TRBJ2-3, with D possibly being TRBD2 (6 bases). This TCR came from a human donor with alopecia areata. The CDR3 sequence is CASSMEGLNQDTQYF. For the CDR3, the DNA is TGTGCCAGTAGTATGGAGGGTTTGAACCAAGATACGCAGTATTTT. The full variable domain, in which reference TRBV19 and TRBJ2-3 provide the parts outside the CDR3, is DGGITQSPKYLFRKEGQNVTLSCEQNLNHDAMYWYRQDPGQGLRLIYYSQIVNDFQKGDIAEGYSVSREKKESFPLTVTSAQKNPTAFYLCASSMEGLNQDTQYFGPGTRLTVL.